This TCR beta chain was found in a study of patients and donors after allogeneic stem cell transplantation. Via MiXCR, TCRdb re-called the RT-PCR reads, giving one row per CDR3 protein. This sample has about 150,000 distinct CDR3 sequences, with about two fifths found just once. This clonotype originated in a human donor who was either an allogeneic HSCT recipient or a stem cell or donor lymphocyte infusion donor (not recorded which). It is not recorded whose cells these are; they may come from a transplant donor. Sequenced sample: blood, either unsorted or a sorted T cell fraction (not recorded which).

The CDR3, as DNA: TGTGCCAGCACCTCGGACAGGATCGGCGGCTACACCTTC. Encoded protein: CASTSDRIGGYTF. This rearrangement joins TRBV21-1 to TRBJ1-2; TRBD1, the table's D call, was not compared with the DNA. TRBV21-1 is described as a pseudogene. This CDR3 is built from 13 residues.